Listed below are T cell receptor beta chains from one sample, sequenced in a study of T-cell memory formation after mild COVID-19. TCRdb reprocessed the 5' RACE reads via MiXCR and lists one record per CDR3 protein. In the table there are some 350,000 distinct CDR3 sequences, 15% of which are singletons. The sequencing sample was made of PBMCs or a T cell subset sorted from them (not recorded which). Source of these receptors: a man younger than 30 who had mild COVID-19 (a few samples of this study predate the infection). Cell type and time point are not known. CDR3s leave out the opening cysteine and the closing phenylalanine or tryptophan.

V gene,J gene,CDR3 protein
TRBV5-1,TRBJ2-2,ASSLAAQNTGELF
TRBV15,TRBJ1-6,ATSRMILLGSPLH
TRBV9,TRBJ2-5,ASSATQEETQY
TRBV7-2,TRBJ2-7,ASSYAQAEQY
TRBV2,TRBJ2-2,ASSATTINTGELF
TRBV4-2,TRBJ1-2,ASSQEEGGQNYGYT
TRBV7-9,TRBJ2-7,ASSYLMGSTDSYEQY
TRBV20-1,TRBJ2-5,SALPGLRAQY
TRBV4-1,TRBJ1-2,ASSREQGAQNYGYT
TRBV7-9,TRBJ2-3,ASSLGSAGSRTDTQY
TRBV29-1,TRBJ2-3,SVARGGTQY
TRBV19,TRBJ1-1,ASAPRAQATTEAF